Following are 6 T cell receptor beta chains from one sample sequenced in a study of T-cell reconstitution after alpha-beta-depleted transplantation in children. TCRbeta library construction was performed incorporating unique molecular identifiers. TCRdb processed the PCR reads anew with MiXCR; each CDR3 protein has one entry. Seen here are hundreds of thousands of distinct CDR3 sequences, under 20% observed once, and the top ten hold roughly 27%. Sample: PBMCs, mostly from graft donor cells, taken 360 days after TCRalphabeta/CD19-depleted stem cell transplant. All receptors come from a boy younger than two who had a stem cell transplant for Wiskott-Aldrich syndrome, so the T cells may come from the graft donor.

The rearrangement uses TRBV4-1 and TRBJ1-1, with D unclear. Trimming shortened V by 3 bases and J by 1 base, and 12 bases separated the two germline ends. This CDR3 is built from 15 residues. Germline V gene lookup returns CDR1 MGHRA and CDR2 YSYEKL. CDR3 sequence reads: CASSHAWRSNTEAFF. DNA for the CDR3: TGCGCCAGCAGCCATGCATGGCGGTCGAACACTGAAGCTTTCTTT.

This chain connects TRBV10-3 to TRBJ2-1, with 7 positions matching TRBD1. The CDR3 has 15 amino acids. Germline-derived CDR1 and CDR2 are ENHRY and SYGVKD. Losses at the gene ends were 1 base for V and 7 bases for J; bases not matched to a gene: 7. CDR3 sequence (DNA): TGTGCCATCAGTGAGTACGAAACAGGGGTAAATGAGCAGTTCTTC. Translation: CAISEYETGVNEQFF.

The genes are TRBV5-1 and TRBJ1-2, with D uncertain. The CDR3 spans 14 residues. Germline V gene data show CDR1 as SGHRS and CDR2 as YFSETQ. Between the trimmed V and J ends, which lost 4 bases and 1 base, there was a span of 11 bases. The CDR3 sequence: CASSTAGDNYGYTF. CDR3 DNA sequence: TGCGCCAGCAGCACTGCAGGAGATAACTATGGCTACACCTTC. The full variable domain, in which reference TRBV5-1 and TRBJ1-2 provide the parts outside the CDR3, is KAGVTQTPRYLIKTRGQQVTLSCSPISGHRSVSWYQQTPGQGLQFLFEYFSETQRNKGNFPGRFSGRQFSNSRSEMNVSTLELGDSALYLCASSTAGDNYGYTFGSGTRLTVV.

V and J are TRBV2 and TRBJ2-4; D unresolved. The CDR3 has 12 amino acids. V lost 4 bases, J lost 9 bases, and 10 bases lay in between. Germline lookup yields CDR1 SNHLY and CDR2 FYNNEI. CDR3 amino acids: CASSAQVTIQYF. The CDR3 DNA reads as TGTGCCAGCAGTGCTCAGGTCACCATTCAGTACTTC.

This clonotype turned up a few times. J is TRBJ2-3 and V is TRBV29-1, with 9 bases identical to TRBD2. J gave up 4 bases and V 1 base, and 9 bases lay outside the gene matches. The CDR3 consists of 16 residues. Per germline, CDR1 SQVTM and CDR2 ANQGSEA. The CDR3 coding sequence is TGCAGCGTTGAAGGTTGGGGCGGGAGGGCCGCAGATACGCAGTATTTT. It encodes CSVEGWGGRAADTQYF.

The CDR3 DNA follows: TGTGCCAGCAGTGAAATGTGGGACAGGGGCAAAAATGAGCAGTTCTTC. The encoded protein is CASSEMWDRGKNEQFF. The chain links TRBV2 to TRBJ2-1, with 10 nucleotides matching TRBD1. CDR1 SNHLY and CDR2 FYNNEI come from the germline V gene. The CDR3 loop spans 16 amino acids. After removal of 2 bases from V and 7 bases from J, the junction contained 8 bases not matched to a gene.